This T cell receptor (beta chain) was recovered during a study of blood T cell repertoires in COVID-19. Assay used: immunoSEQ multiplex PCR; TCRdb lists only in-frame clones, some missing. The profile shows 150,000 to 200,000 clones, 88% of them singletons. The sequence was collected from a woman in her late teens or twenties who had recovered from COVID-19. Sequenced: PBMCs or T cells enriched from blood (not recorded which).

This CDR3 reads CASSEPWDRGRIPLHF. The CDR3 DNA follows: TGTGCCAGCAGCGAACCCTGGGACAGGGGACGGATACCCCTCCACTTT. The genes are TRBV28 and TRBJ1-6; 10 bases fit TRBD1. The CDR3 is 16 residues long. The junction had 14 bases not matched to a gene; V was cut back by 6 bases and J by 12 bases. Germline V gene data show CDR1 as MDHEN and CDR2 as SYDVKM.